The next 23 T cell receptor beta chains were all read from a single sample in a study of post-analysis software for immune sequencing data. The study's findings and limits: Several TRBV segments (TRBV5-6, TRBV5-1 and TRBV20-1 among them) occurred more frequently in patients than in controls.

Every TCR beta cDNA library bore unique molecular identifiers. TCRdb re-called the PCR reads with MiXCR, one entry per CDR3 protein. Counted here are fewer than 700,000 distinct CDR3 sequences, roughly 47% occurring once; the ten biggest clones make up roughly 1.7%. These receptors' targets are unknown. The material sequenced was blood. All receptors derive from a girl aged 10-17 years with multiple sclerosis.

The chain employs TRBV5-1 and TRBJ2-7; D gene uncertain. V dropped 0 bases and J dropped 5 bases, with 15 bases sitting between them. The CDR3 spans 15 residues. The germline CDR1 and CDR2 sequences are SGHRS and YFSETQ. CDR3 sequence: CASSLEGGPLNEQYF. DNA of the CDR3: TGCGCCAGCAGCTTGGAAGGCGGACCCCTTAACGAGCAGTACTTC.

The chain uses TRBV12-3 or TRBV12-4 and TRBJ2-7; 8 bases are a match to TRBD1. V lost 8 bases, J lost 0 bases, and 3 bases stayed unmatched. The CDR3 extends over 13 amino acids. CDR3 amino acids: CASRQGNSYEQYF. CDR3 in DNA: TGTGCCAGCCGACAGGGGAACTCCTACGAGCAGTACTTC.

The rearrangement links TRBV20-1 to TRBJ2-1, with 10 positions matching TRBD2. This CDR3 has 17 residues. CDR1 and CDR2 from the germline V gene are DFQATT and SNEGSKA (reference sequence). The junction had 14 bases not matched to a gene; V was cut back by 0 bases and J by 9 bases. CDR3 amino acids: CSARDGASGRLRGEQFF. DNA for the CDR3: TGCAGTGCTAGAGACGGAGCTAGCGGGAGATTGAGGGGTGAGCAGTTCTTC.

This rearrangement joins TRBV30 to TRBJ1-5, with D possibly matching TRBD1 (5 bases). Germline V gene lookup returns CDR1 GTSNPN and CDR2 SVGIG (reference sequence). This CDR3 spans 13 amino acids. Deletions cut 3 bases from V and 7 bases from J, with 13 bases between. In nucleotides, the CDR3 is TGTGCCTGGAGCCATTCCGGGACCCAGCCCCAGCATTTT. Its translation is CAWSHSGTQPQHF.

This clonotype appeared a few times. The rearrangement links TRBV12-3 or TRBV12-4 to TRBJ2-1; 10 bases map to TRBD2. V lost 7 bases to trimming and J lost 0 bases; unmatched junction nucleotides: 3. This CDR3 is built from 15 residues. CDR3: CASNLAGASYNEQFF. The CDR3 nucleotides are TGTGCCAGCAACCTAGCGGGGGCCTCCTACAATGAGCAGTTCTTC.

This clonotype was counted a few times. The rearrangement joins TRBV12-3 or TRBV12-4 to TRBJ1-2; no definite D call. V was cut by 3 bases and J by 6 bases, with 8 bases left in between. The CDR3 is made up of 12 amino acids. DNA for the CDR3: TGTGCCAGCAGTTTTTATACGGATGGCTACACCTTC. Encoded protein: CASSFYTDGYTF.

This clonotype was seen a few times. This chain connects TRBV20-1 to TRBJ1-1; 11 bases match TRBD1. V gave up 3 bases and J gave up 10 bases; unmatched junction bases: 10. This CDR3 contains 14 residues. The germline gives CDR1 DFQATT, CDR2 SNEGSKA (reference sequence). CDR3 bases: TGCAGTGCTAGTGCCGGGACAGGGGGTGATCGAGCTTTCTTT. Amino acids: CSASAGTGGDRAFF.

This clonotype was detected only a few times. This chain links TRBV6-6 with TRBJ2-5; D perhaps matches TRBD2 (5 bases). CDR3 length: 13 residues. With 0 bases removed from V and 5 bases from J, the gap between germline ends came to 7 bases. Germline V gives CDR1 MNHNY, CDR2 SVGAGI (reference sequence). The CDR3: CASSYSTGETQYF. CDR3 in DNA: TGTGCCAGCAGTTACTCGACGGGGGAGACCCAGTACTTC.

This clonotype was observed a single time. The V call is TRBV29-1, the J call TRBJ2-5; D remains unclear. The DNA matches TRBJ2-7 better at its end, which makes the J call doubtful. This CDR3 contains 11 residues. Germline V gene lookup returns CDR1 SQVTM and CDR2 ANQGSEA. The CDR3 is CSASETYEQYF. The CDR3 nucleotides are TGCAGCGCATCAGAGACCTACGAGCAGTACTTC.

In DNA, the CDR3 is TGTGCCAGCAGGCCCCAAGCGAACACCGGGGAGCTGTTTTTT. This codes for CASRPQANTGELFF. The chain employs TRBV12-3 or TRBV12-4 and TRBJ2-2; no clear D. V lost 6 bases to trimming and J lost 0 bases, with 8 bases between them. CDR3 size: 14 residues.

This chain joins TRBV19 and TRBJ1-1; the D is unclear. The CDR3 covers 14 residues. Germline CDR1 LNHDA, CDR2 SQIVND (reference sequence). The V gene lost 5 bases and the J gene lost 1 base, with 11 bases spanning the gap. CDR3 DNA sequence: TGTGCCAGTAGTGACGCGGACGGGAACACTGAAGCTTTCTTT. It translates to CASSDADGNTEAFF.

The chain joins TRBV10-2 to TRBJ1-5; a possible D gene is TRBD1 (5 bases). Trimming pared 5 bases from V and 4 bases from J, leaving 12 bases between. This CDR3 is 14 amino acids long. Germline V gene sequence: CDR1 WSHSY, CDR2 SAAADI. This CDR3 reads CASSLGADNQPQHF. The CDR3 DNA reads TGCGCCAGCAGTCTTGGGGCAGATAATCAGCCCCAGCATTTT.

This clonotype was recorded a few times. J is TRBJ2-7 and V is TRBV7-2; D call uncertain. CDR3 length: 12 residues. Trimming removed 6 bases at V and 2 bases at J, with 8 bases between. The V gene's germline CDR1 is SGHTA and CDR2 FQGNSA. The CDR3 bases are TGTGCCAGCAGGGGTCAAGCCTACGAGCAGTACTTC. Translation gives CASRGQAYEQYF.

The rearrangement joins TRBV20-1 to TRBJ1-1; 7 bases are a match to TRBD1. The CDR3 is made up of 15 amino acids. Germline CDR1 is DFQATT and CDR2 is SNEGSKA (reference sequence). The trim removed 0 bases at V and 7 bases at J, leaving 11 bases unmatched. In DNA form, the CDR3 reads TGCAGTGCTAGAGATAGGGGGACAGATATTCTTGAAGCTTTCTTT. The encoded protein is CSARDRGTDILEAFF.

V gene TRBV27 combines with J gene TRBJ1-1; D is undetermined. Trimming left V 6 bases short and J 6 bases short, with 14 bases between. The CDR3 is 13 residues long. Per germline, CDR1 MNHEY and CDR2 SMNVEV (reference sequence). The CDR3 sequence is CASRREGKSEAFF. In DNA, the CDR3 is TGTGCCAGCAGAAGGGAAGGGAAGTCTGAAGCTTTCTTT.

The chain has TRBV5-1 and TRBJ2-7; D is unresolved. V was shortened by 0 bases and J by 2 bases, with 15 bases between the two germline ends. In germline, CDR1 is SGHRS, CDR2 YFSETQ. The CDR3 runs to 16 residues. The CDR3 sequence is CASSLADGPLTYEQYF. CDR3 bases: TGCGCCAGCAGCTTGGCCGACGGGCCCCTGACCTACGAGCAGTACTTC.

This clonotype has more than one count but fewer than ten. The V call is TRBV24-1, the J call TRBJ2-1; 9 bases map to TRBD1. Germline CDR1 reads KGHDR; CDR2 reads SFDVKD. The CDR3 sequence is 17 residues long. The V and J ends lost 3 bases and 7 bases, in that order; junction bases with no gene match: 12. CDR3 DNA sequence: TGTGCCACCAGTGATGGGGACAGGGTAGGATCGGGGAATGAGCAGTTCTTC. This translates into CATSDGDRVGSGNEQFF.

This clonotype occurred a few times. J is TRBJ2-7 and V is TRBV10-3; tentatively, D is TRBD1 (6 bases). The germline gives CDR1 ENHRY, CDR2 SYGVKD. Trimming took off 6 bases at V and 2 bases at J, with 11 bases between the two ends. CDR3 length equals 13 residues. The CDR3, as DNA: TGTGCCATCAGCACAGGGCCTCCCTACGAGCAGTACTTC. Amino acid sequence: CAISTGPPYEQYF.

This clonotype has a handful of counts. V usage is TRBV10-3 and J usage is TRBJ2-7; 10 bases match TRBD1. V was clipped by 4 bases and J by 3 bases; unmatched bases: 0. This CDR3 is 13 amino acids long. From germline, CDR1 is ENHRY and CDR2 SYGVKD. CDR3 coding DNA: TGTGCCATCAGTGGGACAGGGGGCTACGAGCAGTACTTC. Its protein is CAISGTGGYEQYF.

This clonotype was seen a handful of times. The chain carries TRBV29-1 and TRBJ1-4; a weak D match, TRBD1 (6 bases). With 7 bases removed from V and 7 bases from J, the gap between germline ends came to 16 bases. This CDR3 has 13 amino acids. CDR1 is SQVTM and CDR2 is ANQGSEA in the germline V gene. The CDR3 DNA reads TGCAGCGCTGACGGGGGGGCCGGTGAAAAACTGTTTTTT. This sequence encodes CSADGGAGEKLFF.

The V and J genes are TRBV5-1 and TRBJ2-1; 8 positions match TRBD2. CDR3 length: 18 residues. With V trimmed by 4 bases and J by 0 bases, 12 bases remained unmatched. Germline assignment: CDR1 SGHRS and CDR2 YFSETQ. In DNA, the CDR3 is TGCGCCAGCAGCCCCCGCCCGGGGGGGACTAGCTCCTACAATGAGCAGTTCTTC. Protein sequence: CASSPRPGGTSSYNEQFF.

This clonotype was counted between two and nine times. CDR3 region: CASSFPGQEDEQYF. The CDR3 nucleotides read TGTGCCAGCAGCTTTCCGGGACAGGAGGACGAGCAGTACTTC. The genes are TRBV7-9 and TRBJ2-7; the match to TRBD1 covers 8 bases. Germline V gene lookup returns CDR1 SEHNR and CDR2 FQNEAQ (reference sequence). Trimming took 3 bases from V and 5 from J; bases not matched to a gene: 6. The CDR3 extends over 14 amino acids.

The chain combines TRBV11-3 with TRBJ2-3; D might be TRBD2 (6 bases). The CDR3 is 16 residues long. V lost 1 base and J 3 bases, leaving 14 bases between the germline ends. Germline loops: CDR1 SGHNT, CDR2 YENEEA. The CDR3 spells CASSLGVLGLTDTQYF. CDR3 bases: TGTGCCAGCAGCTTAGGTGTGTTGGGACTGACAGATACGCAGTATTTT.